This is a list of T cell receptor beta chains from one sample in a study of cytomegalovirus exposure and HLA in healthy donors. Sequenced by immunoSEQ multiplex PCR; TCRdb stores in-frame clones only, minus some. The top ten clones hold around 7.2% of a sample with some 96,000 clones, roughly three quarters of them seen once. The source material was PBMCs. These receptors originate from a female donor in good health and CMV-seronegative. Each CDR3 is given with its conserved first and last residue.

v_gene | CDR3aa
TRBV6-4 | CASSDTSGYNEQFF
TRBV10-3 | CAISEGQGITEAFF
TRBV19 | CASSIGWAGAINEQFF
TRBV7-2 | CASGGRGAGELFF
TRBV30 | CAWSGGVDTQYF
TRBV4-3 | CASSQGLAGNTDTQYF
TRBV2 | CASIPEGTGKKLFF
TRBV7-2 | CASSLYRGAYNEQFF
TRBV5-6 | CASSPRSSGTSTDTQYF
TRBV11-2 | CASSLEGGSGYEQYF
TRBV18 | CASSPGTLGQGTYTF
TRBV14 | CASSQGGNLNTEAFF
TRBV19 | CASSILTGRNTEAFF
TRBV9 | CASSVAGGLQETQYF
TRBV18 | CASSPPAAQGILYEQFF
TRBV11-2 | CASSSQQGTNTGELFF
TRBV9 | CASSAPQGGGNTEAFF
TRBV11-3 | CASSLAGGGTYEQYF
TRBV2 | CARSIGQVNTGELFF
TRBV6-6 | CASSYSYTEAFF
TRBV7-9 | CASSLEGFYNEQFF
TRBV9 | CASSPAGTDTQYF
TRBV4-1 | CASSQADKQETQYF
TRBV2 | CASSDNSGAKNIQYF
TRBV19 | CASSIRPGDQPQHF
TRBV19 | CASSAQGAPNYGYTF
TRBV29-1 | CSARGTGELFF
TRBV10-3 | CAINRDRTFTDTQYF
TRBV7-6 | CASSLAHPRGGSGNTIYF
TRBV28 | CASSLRASGSYPQETQYF
TRBV7-9 | CASSLILAGEQFF
TRBV11-2 | CASSLDLAGVEKLFF
TRBV10-3 | CAIRTPAPDREDYGYTF
TRBV7-3 | CASSLGGELGTGTYEQYF
TRBV6-5 | CASSYERGYSGELFF
TRBV10-3 | CAIGGHGTGSGNTIYF
TRBV28 | CASTGNYGYTF
TRBV11-2 | CASSLPGTFPYF
TRBV18 | CASSESAGVAPDTQYF
TRBV5-6 | CASSFELAMGNEQFF
TRBV27 | CASSLVSWRGDTDTQYF
TRBV2 | CASSVDEQFF
TRBV4-1 | CASSQPGGGKLSGNTIYF
TRBV7-9 | CASSLGPSGVEETQYF
TRBV4-3 | CASSQDLTERNQPQHF
TRBV7-2 | CASSFSGSGETQYF
TRBV5-4 | CASSLPSGRSDEQFF
TRBV28 | CASSLPGQSPEQYF